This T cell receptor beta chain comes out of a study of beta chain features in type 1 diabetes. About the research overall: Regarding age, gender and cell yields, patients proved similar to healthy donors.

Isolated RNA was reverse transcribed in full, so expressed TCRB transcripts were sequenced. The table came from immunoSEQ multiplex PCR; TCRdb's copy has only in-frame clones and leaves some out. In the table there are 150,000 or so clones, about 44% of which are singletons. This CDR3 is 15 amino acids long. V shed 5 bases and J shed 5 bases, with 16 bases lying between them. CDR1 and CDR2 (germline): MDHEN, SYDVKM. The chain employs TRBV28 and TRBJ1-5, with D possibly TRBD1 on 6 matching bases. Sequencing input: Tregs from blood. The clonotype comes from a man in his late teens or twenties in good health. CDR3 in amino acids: CASSAIHRADQPQHF. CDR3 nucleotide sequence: TGTGCCAGCAGTGCGATCCACAGGGCGGATCAGCCCCAGCATTTT. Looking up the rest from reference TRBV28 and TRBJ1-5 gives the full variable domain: DVKVTQSSRYLVKRTGEKVFLECVQDMDHENMFWYRQDPGLGLRLIYFSYDVKMKEKGDIPEGYSVSREKKERFSLILESASTNQTSMYLCASSAIHRADQPQHFGDGTRLSIL.